This T cell receptor beta chain was sequenced in a study of early T cells in non-severe SARS-CoV-2 infection. Overall study: Chains from this unsorted whole-blood bulk RNA could not be paired. Regarding the study as a whole: Reliance on VDJdb matching favored anti-spike CD8 responses; private and CD4 specificities were missed.

The sample holds many counts of this clonotype. The antigen remains undetermined. CDR1 and CDR2 (germline): SQVTM, ANQGSEA. This CDR3 has 12 residues. Between the trimmed V and J ends, which lost 5 bases and 5 bases, there was a span of 9 bases. As part of library construction, unique molecular identifiers were attached to individual cDNA molecules. TCRdb re-called the 5' RACE reads through MiXCR, storing one row per CDR3 protein. The table has under 95,000 distinct CDR3 sequences, approximately 12% seen once. Material: whole blood. This receptor was taken from an adult who was a healthcare worker with PCR-confirmed SARS-CoV-2 infection or an uninfected control (not recorded which). J is TRBJ2-2 and V is TRBV29-1; TRBD1 is a possible D gene (5 bases). The CDR3 nucleotides are TGCAGCGTTCCCCAGGGAACCGGGGAGCTGTTTTTT. Its translation: CSVPQGTGELFF.